A single sample gave rise to the 19 T cell receptor beta chains below, sequenced in a study of shared clonotypes between healthy human individuals. Data came from immunoSEQ multiplex PCR; TCRdb stores just in-frame clones and leaves some out. The sample includes approximately 2,200,000 clones, just over 90% of them seen just once. The naive CD8 subset, CD45RO-negative cells positively selected for CCR7, excluded terminally differentiated effector memory CD45RA+ cells. The specimen sequenced was naive CD8+ T cells from PBMCs. These receptors were taken from a man between 18 and 29 years old in good health. Some clones in this sample may be carry-over from other donors' samples.

The J gene is TRBJ1-5, the V gene TRBV27, with D maybe TRBD1 (6 bases). Trimming removed 6 bases from V and 0 bases from J, with 12 bases in between. The CDR3 is made up of 15 amino acids. CDR1 and CDR2 (germline): MNHEY, SMNVEV (reference sequence). In nucleotides, the CDR3 is TGTGCCAGCAGACAGGGCCATTATAGCAATCAGCCCCAGCATTTT. This codes for CASRQGHYSNQPQHF.

The CDR3 DNA follows: TGTGCCACCAGCCCCCCTGGGTGGGAGTACACAGATACGCAGTATTTT. This sequence encodes CATSPPGWEYTDTQYF. The chain is built from TRBV15 and TRBJ2-3; possible D gene TRBD2, 5 bases. The CDR3 spans 16 residues. The V and J ends lost 5 bases and 2 bases respectively, with 17 bases between them. Germline V gene sequence: CDR1 LNHNV, CDR2 YYDKDF (reference sequence).

A note on this clone: Other DNA sequences in this specimen translate into the identical CDR3. The rearrangement links TRBV9 to TRBJ2-5, with D possibly being TRBD2 (6 bases). The germline V gene encodes CDR1 SGDLS and CDR2 YYNGEE. The CDR3 loop spans 14 amino acids. The germline V and J ends were trimmed by 0 bases and 4 bases, with 10 bases remaining between them. The CDR3, as DNA: TGTGCCAGCAGCGTAGAGGGCGGGGTAGAGACCCAGTACTTC. Its protein product is CASSVEGGVETQYF.

The V and J genes are TRBV29-1 and TRBJ2-7, with D uncertain. CDR3 length: 16 residues. The V gene lost 2 bases and the J gene lost 0 bases, with 17 bases spanning the gap. Germline V CDR1 and CDR2: SQVTM, ANQGSEA. This CDR3 is CSVELVQKETSYEQYF. The DNA of the CDR3 is TGCAGCGTTGAACTAGTACAGAAAGAAACCTCCTACGAGCAGTACTTC.

This clone was seen more than once but under ten times. Other nucleotide sequences from this sample produce the same CDR3. J is TRBJ1-1 and V is TRBV7-9; D gene uncertain. This CDR3 region has 13 residues. The germline gives CDR1 SEHNR, CDR2 FQNEAQ (reference sequence). Deletions cut 6 bases from V and 1 base from J, with 9 bases between. CDR3 sequence reads: CASSPTENTEAFF. The CDR3 DNA sequence: TGTGCCAGCAGTCCAACGGAGAACACTGAAGCTTTCTTT.

The V call is TRBV27, the J call TRBJ2-3, with D maybe TRBD2 (5 bases). Looked up from germline, CDR1 is MNHEY and CDR2 is SMNVEV (reference sequence). The CDR3 totals 14 residues. V was shortened by 2 bases and J by 4 bases, with 10 bases between the two germline ends. CDR3: CASSLVGSADTQYF. CDR3 in DNA: TGTGCCAGCAGTTTAGTAGGGAGCGCAGATACGCAGTATTTT.

The gene calls are TRBV10-3 and TRBJ2-1; TRBD1 or TRBD2 may be the D gene (6 bases each). V was trimmed by 1 base and J by 4 bases, leaving 17 bases between them. Per germline, CDR1 ENHRY and CDR2 SYGVKD. The length of the CDR3 is 17 residues. The CDR3: CAISELRPGAMYNEQFF. The CDR3 DNA follows: TGTGCCATCAGTGAGTTACGTCCGGGGGCGATGTACAATGAGCAGTTCTTC.

V and J are TRBV11-2 and TRBJ1-3; D remains unclear. The CDR3 is 14 amino acids. V was clipped by 5 bases and J by 0 bases, with 8 bases between them. Germline lookup yields CDR1 SGHAT and CDR2 FQNNGV. The CDR3 loop reads CASSKPFSGNTIYF. The DNA of the CDR3 is TGTGCCAGCAGCAAGCCCTTCTCTGGAAACACCATATATTTT.

The V call is TRBV27, the J call TRBJ2-6, with a weak D call TRBD1 (5 bases). There are 17 residues in the CDR3. Germline CDR1 MNHEY, CDR2 SMNVEV (reference sequence). With 8 bases removed from V and 0 bases from J, the gap between germline ends came to 17 bases. DNA for the CDR3: TGTGCCAGCGGTCGGACAAACTCTCTCTCTGGGGCCAACGTCCTGACTTTC. This sequence encodes CASGRTNSLSGANVLTF.

This chain joins TRBV9 and TRBJ2-6; 8 bases fit TRBD1. The CDR3 covers 16 residues. Looked up from germline, CDR1 is SGDLS and CDR2 is YYNGEE. Losses at the gene ends were 4 bases for V and 3 bases for J; bases not matched to a gene: 6. The CDR3 region is CASSIRQGFGANVLTF. The CDR3 bases are TGTGCCAGCAGCATTAGACAGGGGTTTGGGGCCAACGTCCTGACTTTC.

The chain joins TRBV6-1 to TRBJ1-4; D is undetermined. The CDR3 contains 13 residues. The ends were cut back, 6 bases at V and 9 bases at J, with 14 bases in the middle. Germline values: CDR1 MNHNS, CDR2 SASEGT. The DNA of the CDR3 is TGTGCCAGCAGGCGGGCTGATGATCAAAAACTGTTTTTT. As protein: CASRRADDQKLFF.

The rearrangement uses TRBV9 and TRBJ2-7; TRBD2 aligns across 10 bases. Germline-derived CDR1 and CDR2 are SGDLS and YYNGEE. With 3 bases clipped from V and 2 bases from J, the junction kept 2 bases outside the gene matches. CDR3 length: 14 residues. The CDR3 nucleotides read TGTGCCAGCAGCGCTACTAGCGGGGCCTACGAGCAGTACTTC. Translation: CASSATSGAYEQYF.

The chain couples TRBV4-1 to TRBJ1-2; D is perhaps TRBD1 (5 bases). V lost 1 base and J lost 2, with 8 bases in between. Germline CDR1 MGHRA, CDR2 YSYEKL. The CDR3 is made up of 14 amino acids. The chain's CDR3 is CASSQGWGNYGYTF. In DNA form, the CDR3 reads TGCGCCAGCAGCCAAGGGTGGGGGAACTATGGCTACACCTTC.

This clone was recorded once. The genes are TRBV29-1 and TRBJ2-1; 7 positions agree with TRBD2. After removal of 6 bases from V and 4 bases from J, the junction contained 9 bases not matched to a gene. Germline V CDR1 and CDR2: SQVTM, ANQGSEA. This CDR3 contains 14 residues. DNA for the CDR3: TGCAGCGTCGATGATAGCGGGTGGTACAATGAGCAGTTCTTC. This gives the protein CSVDDSGWYNEQFF.

The chain employs TRBV28 and TRBJ2-3; TRBD2 matches 7 bases. This CDR3 has 15 amino acids. Per the germline V gene, CDR1 is MDHEN and CDR2 is SYDVKM. Germline trimming cut 2 bases from V and 3 bases from J; bases unmatched to any gene: 5. CDR3 DNA: TGTGCCAGCAGTTTAGACGCGGGAGCGACAGATACGCAGTATTTT. This translates into CASSLDAGATDTQYF.

V usage is TRBV27 and J usage is TRBJ1-1; D might be TRBD1 (6 bases). Trimming removed 9 bases at V and 2 bases at J, with 16 bases between. CDR3 size: 14 residues. CDR1 and CDR2 (germline): MNHEY, SMNVEV (reference sequence). DNA of the CDR3: TGTGCCAGTAAAATACAGGGATTTAACACTGAAGCTTTCTTT. Translated: CASKIQGFNTEAFF.

The chain joins TRBV7-9 to TRBJ2-7, with D perhaps given as TRBD1 or TRBD2 (5 bases each). V lost 0 bases and J 0 bases, leaving 9 bases between the germline ends. CDR1 is SEHNR, CDR2 FQNEAQ, per germline (reference sequence). The CDR3 spans 15 residues. The CDR3 is CASSLAVGTSYEQYF. The CDR3, as DNA: TGTGCCAGCAGCTTAGCGGTGGGGACCTCCTACGAGCAGTACTTC.

The chain combines TRBV7-2 with TRBJ2-2; a possible D gene is TRBD2 (7 bases). The CDR3 loop spans 15 amino acids. Germline V gene lookup returns CDR1 SGHTA and CDR2 FQGNSA. V lost 3 bases to trimming and J lost 4 bases, with 12 bases between them. CDR3 region: CASSLGGRATGELFF. The CDR3 nucleotides are TGTGCCAGCAGCTTGGGGGGGCGAGCCACCGGGGAGCTGTTTTTT.

V gene TRBV19 combines with J gene TRBJ2-7, with 7 bases lining up with TRBD2. The ends lost 3 bases at V and 4 bases at J; junction bases unmatched: 12. Germline V gives CDR1 LNHDA, CDR2 SQIVND (reference sequence). This CDR3 has 16 amino acids. The CDR3 coding sequence is TGTGCCAGTAGTATTGCGGCGGGAGTGTTTTCTTACGAGCAGTACTTC. It codes for CASSIAAGVFSYEQYF.